The entry below describes one T cell receptor beta chain. Its cognate antigen is unknown. Assay: immunoSEQ multiplex PCR; the TCRdb copy retains only in-frame clones and omits some. The profile shows about 58,000 clones, around 84% of them singletons. This sample was taken from a study of a mutant IDH1 vaccine in newly diagnosed glioma. Study information: Patients, over weeks 1, 3, 5, 7, 11, 15, 19 and 23, received a total of eight vaccinations. The study started vaccination 4-6 weeks after radiotherapy alone, or with temozolomide cycles. Previous care, which was radiotherapy, temozolomide, or both, most often involved both. The study, taken as a whole, reports: Vaccine-induced responses were seen in around 93% of patients, spanning several MHC alleles.

As for time point: week 5, during vaccination. All doses held 300 ug of mutant IDH1 20-mer peptide, with topical imiquimod. Trimming removed 5 bases from V and 1 base from J, with 8 bases in between. The CDR3 length is 13 residues. Germline V gene sequence: CDR1 MGHRA, CDR2 YSYEKL. The J gene is TRBJ1-1, the V gene TRBV4-1; D is ambiguous. The specimen comprised PBMCs, sampled from a glioma patient whose treatment included an IDH1 peptide vaccine. The source of this sequence is a woman in her forties or fifties with glioma. CDR3 in DNA: TGCGCCAGCAGCGTAGGAAAGAACACTGAAGCTTTCTTT. It encodes CASSVGKNTEAFF.